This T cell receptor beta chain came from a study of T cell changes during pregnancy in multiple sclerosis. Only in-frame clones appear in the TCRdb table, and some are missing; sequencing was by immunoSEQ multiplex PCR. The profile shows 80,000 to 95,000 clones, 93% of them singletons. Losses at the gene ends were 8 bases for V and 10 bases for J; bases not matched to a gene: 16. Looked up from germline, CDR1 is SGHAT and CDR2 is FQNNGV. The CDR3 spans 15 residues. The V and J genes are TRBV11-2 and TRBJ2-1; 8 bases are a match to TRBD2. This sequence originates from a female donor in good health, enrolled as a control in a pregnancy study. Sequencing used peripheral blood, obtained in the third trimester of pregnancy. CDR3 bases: TGTGCCAGCGTGGACATATACGGACTAGCTAAAGAGCAGTTCTTC. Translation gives CASVDIYGLAKEQFF.